This record covers a single TCR beta chain. Its matching antigen is unknown. In germline, CDR1 is LGHDT, CDR2 YNNKEL (reference sequence). Trimming cost V 1 base and J 1 base, with 11 bases left between them. The CDR3 consists of 15 residues. This sample stems from a study of identical twins. Study-level points and caveats: Insertions ran lower in abundant cord blood beta clonotypes, though not in memory repertoires.

Unique molecular identifiers were present on the cDNA, and a universal primer site came from template switching. TCRdb recomputed calls from the 5' RACE reads with MiXCR, one row per CDR3 protein. The sample carries roughly 260,000 distinct CDR3 sequences, 6% to 8% recorded once. Another study also made use of these data, one on yellow fever vaccine responses in identical twins. That work adds: Twins' vaccine T cell responses reportedly seemed partly convergent and partly personalized.

The sequenced sample was CD8+ T cells sorted from blood. This chain uses TRBV3-1 with TRBJ2-7, with D possibly TRBD2 on 5 matching bases. The origin of this receptor is a woman aged 18-29 years in good health. The DNA of the CDR3 is TGTGCCAGCAGCCAAGTTTTCCCGGGATCCTACGAGCAGTACTTC. This codes for CASSQVFPGSYEQYF.